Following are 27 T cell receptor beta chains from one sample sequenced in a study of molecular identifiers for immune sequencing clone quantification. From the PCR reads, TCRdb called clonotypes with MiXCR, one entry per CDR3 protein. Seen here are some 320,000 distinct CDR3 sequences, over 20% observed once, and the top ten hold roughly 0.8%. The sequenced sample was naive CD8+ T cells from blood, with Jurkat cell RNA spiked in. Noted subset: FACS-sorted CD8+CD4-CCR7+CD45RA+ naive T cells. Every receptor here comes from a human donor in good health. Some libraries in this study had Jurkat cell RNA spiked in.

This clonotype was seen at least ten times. The DNA for the CDR3 is TGCAGCGTTGGGACTAGTAAGTACGAGCAGTACTTC. It is translated as CSVGTSKYEQYF. The gene calls are TRBV29-1 and TRBJ2-7; 7 nucleotides align to TRBD2. V lost 4 bases, J lost 4 bases, and 4 bases stayed unmatched. Germline V gene data show CDR1 as SQVTM and CDR2 as ANQGSEA. The CDR3 has 12 residues.

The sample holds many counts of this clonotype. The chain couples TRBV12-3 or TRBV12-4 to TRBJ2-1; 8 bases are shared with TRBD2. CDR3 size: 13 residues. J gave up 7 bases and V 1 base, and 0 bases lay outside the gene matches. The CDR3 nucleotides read TGTGCCAGCAGTTTAGAGCGGGAGAATGAGCAGTTCTTC. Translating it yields CASSLERENEQFF.

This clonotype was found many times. The CDR3 sequence: CASSPYEQSSYNEQFF. CDR3 bases: TGTGCCAGCAGCCCGTACGAACAGAGCTCCTACAATGAGCAGTTCTTC. The chain joins TRBV5-4 to TRBJ2-1; no clear D. V was shortened by 4 bases and J by 0 bases, with 14 bases between the two germline ends. CDR1 and CDR2 (germline): SGHNT, YYREEE (reference sequence). The CDR3 sequence is 16 residues long. The full variable domain, rest sourced from reference TRBV5-4 and TRBJ2-1, is ETGVTQSPTHLIKTRGQQVTLRCSSQSGHNTVSWYQQALGQGPQFIFQYYREEENGRGNFPPRFSGLQFPNYSSELNVNALELDDSALYLCASSPYEQSSYNEQFFGPGTRLTVL.

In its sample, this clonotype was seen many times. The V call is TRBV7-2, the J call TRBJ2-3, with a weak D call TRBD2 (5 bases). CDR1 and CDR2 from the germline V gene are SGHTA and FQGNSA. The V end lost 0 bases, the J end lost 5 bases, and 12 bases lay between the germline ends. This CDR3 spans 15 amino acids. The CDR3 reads CASSLASGFRDTQYF. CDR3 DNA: TGTGCCAGCAGCTTAGCATCGGGGTTTCGAGATACGCAGTATTTT.

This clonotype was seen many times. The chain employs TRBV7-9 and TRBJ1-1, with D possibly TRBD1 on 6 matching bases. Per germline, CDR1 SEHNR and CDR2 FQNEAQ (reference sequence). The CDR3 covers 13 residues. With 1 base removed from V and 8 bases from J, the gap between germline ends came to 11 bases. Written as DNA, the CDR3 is TGTGCCAGCAGCTTAGAAACAGGGACCGAAGCTTTCTTT. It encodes CASSLETGTEAFF.

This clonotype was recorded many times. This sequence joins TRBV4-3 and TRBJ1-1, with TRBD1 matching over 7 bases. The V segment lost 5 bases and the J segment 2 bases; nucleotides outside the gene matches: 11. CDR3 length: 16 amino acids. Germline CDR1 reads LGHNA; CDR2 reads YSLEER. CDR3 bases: TGCGCCAGCAGCACAAGGAATAACAGGGGTAACACTGAAGCTTTCTTT. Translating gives CASSTRNNRGNTEAFF.

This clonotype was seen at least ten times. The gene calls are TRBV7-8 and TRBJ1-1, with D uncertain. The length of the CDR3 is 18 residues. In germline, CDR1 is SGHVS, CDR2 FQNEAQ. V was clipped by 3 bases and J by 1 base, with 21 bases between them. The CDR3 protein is CASSFPHMSPNPNTEAFF. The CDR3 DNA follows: TGTGCCAGCAGCTTTCCCCACATGAGCCCCAACCCGAACACTGAAGCTTTCTTT.

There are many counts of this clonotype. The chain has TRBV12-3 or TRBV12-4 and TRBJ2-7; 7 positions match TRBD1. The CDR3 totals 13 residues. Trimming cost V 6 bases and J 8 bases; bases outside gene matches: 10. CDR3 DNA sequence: TGTGCCAGCAGCCCAATGTCAGGGGGTAAGCAGTACTTC. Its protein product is CASSPMSGGKQYF.

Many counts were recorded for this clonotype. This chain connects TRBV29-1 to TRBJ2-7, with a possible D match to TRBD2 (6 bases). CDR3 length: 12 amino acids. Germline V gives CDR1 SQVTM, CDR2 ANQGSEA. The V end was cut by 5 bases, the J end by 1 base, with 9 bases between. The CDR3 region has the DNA TGCAGCGTTTTGGGGGGATCCTACGAGCAGTACTTC. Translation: CSVLGGSYEQYF.

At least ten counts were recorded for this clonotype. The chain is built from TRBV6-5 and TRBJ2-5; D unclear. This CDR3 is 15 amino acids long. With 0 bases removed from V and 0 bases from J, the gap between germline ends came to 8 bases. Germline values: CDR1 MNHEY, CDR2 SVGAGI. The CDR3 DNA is TGTGCCAGCAGTTACTCGAGCCATAACCAAGAGACCCAGTACTTC. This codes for CASSYSSHNQETQYF.

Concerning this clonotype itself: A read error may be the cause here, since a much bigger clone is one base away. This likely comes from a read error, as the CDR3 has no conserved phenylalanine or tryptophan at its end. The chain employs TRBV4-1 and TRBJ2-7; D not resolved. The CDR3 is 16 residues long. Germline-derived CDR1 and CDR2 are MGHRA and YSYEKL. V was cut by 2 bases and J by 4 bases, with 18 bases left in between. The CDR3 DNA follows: TGCGCCAGCAGCCAACGCCTACCCCCGAGGAGTTACGAGCAGTACTCC. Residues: CASSQRLPPRSYEQYS.

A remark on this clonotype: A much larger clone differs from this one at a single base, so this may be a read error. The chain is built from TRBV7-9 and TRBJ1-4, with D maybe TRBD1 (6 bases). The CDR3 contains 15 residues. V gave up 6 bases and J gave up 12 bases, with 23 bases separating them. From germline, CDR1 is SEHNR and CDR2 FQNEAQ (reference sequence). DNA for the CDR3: TGTGCCAGCAGTATATCAGGGACACCAAGTGAGGAACTGTTTTTT. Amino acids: CASSISGTPSEELFF.

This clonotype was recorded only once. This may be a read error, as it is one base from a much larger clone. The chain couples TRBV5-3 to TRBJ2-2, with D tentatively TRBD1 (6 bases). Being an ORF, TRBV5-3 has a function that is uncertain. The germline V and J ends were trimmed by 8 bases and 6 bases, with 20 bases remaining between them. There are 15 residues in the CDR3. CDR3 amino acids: CASGPDRTYAGELFF. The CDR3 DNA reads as TGTGCCAGCGGCCCCGACAGGACGTACGCCGGGGAGCTGTTTTTT.

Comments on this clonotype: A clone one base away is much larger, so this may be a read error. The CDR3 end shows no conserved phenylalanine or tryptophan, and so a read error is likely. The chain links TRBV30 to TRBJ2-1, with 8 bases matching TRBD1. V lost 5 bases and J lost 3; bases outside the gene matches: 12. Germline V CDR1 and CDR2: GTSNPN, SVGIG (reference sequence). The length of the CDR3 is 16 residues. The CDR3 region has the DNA TGTGCCTGGGGACAGGGACCCCTCCGGGGCTACAATGAGCAGTTCCTC. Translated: CAWGQGPLRGYNEQFL.

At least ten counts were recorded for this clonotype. As DNA, the CDR3 is TGCAGCGTTGAAGAAGGGACAGGGATCGCTGAAGCTTTCTTT. This sequence encodes CSVEEGTGIAEAFF. This rearrangement joins TRBV29-1 to TRBJ1-1, with 9 positions matching TRBD1. Per the germline V gene, CDR1 is SQVTM and CDR2 is ANQGSEA. The junction had 5 bases not matched to a gene; V was cut back by 0 bases and J by 6 bases. The CDR3 contains 14 residues. Full variable domain (remainder filled in from reference TRBV29-1 and TRBJ1-1): SAVISQKPSRDICQRGTSLTIQCQVDSQVTMMFWYRQQPGQSLTLIATANQGSEATYESGFVIDKFPISRPNLTFSTLTVSNMSPEDSSIYLCSVEEGTGIAEAFFGQGTRLTVV.

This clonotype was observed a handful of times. CDR3 DNA: TGTGCCAGCAGTTTCGCTAGCGGGAAGATTGCTAGCACAGATACGCAGTATTTT. This encodes CASSFASGKIASTDTQYF. The chain has TRBV28 and TRBJ2-3; 9 nucleotides agree with TRBD2. V was clipped by 3 bases and J by 0 bases; unmatched bases: 10. Germline CDR1 reads MDHEN; CDR2 reads SYDVKM. The CDR3 extends over 18 amino acids.

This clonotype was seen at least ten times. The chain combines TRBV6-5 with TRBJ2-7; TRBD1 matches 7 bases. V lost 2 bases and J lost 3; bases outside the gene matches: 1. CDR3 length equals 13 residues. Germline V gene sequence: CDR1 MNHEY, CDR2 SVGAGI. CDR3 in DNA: TGTGCCAGCAGTTACGACAGGGACTACGAGCAGTACTTC. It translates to CASSYDRDYEQYF.

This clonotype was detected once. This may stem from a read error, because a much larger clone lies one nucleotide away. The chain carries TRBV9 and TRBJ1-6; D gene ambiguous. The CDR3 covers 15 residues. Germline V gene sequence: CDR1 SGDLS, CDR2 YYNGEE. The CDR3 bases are TGTGACAGCAGCAAGTGGGACTCCTATAATTCACCCCTCCACTTT. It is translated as CDSSKWDSYNSPLHF.

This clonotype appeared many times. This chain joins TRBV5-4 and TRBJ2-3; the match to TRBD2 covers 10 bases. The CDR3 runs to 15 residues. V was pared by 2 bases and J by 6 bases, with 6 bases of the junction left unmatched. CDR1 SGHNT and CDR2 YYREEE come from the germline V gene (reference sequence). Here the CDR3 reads CASSLKLAGTDTQYF. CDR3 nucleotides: TGTGCCAGCAGCTTAAAACTAGCGGGGACGGATACGCAGTATTTT.

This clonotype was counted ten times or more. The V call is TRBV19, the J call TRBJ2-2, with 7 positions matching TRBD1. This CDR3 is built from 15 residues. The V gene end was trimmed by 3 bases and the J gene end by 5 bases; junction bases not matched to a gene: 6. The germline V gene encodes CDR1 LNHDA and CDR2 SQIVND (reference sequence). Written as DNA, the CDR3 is TGTGCCAGTAGTATTTCCAACAGGGGAACCGGGGAGCTGTTTTTT. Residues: CASSISNRGTGELFF. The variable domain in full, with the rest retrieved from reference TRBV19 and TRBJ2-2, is DGGITQSPKYLFRKEGQNVTLSCEQNLNHDAMYWYRQDPGQGLRLIYYSQIVNDFQKGDIAEGYSVSREKKESFPLTVTSAQKNPTAFYLCASSISNRGTGELFFGEGSRLTVL.

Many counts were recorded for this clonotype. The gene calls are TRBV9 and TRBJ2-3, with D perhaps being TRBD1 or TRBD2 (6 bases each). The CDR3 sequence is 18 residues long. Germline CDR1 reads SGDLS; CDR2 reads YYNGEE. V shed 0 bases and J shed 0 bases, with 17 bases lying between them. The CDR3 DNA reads TGTGCCAGCAGCGTAGATGGGACCAGGGGACTTAGCACAGATACGCAGTATTTT. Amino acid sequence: CASSVDGTRGLSTDTQYF.

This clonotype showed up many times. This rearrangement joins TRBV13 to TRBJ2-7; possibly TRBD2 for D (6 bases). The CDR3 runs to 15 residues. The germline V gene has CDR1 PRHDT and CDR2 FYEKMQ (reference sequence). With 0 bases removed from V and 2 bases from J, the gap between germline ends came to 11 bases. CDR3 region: CASSLGSGVPYEQYF. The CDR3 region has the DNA TGTGCCAGCAGCTTAGGCTCGGGAGTACCCTACGAGCAGTACTTC.

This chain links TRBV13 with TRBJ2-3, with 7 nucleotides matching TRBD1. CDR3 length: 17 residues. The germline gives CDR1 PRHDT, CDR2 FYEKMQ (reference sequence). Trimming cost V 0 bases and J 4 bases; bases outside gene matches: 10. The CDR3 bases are TGTGCCAGCAGCTTAGGCTACGAGGAAGGGGGCCCAGATACGCAGTATTTT. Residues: CASSLGYEEGGPDTQYF. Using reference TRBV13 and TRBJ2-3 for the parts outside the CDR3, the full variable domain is AAGVIQSPRHLIKEKRETATLKCYPIPRHDTVYWYQQGPGQDPQFLISFYEKMQSDKGSIPDRFSAQQFSDYHSELNMSSLELGDSALYFCASSLGYEEGGPDTQYFGPGTRLTVL.

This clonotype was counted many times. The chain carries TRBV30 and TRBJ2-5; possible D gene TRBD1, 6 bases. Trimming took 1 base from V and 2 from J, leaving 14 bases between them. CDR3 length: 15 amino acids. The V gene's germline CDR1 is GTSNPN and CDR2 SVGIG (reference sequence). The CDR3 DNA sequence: TGTGCCTGGAGTGAAATCGCAGGGGATCAAGAGACCCAGTACTTC. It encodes CAWSEIAGDQETQYF. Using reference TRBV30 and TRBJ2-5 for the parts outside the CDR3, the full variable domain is SQTIHQWPATLVQPVGSPLSLECTVEGTSNPNLYWYRQAAGRGLQLLFYSVGIGQISSEVPQNLSASRPQDRQFILSSKKLLLSDSGFYLCAWSEIAGDQETQYFGPGTRLLVL.

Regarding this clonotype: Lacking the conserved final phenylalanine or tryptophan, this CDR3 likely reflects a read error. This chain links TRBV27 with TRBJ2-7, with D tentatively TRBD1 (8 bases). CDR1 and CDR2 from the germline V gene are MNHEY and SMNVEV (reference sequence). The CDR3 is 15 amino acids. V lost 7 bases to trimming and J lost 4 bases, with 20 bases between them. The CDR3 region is CASTLSGTGDYEQYL. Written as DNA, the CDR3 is TGTGCCAGCACCCTGAGCGGGACAGGTGATTACGAGCAGTACTTG.

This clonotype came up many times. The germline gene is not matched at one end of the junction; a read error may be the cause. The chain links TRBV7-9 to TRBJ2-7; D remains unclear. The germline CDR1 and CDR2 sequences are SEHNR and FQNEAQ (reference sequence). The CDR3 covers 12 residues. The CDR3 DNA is TGTGCCAGCAGCCCCAGGTCCTTCGAGCAGTACTTC. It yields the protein CASSPRSFEQYF. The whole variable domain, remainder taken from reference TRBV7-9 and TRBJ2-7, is DTGVSQNPRHKITKRGQNVTFRCDPISEHNRLYWYRQTLGQGPEFLTYFQNEAQLEKSRLLSDRFSAERPKGSFSTLEIQRTEQGDSAMYLCASSPRSFEQYFGPGTRLTVT.

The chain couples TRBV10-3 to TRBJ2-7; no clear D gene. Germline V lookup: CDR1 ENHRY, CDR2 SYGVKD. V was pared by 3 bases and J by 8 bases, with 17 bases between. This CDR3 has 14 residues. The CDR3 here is CAISDPDATDQQYF. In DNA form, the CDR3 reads TGTGCCATCAGTGACCCGGACGCTACTGATCAGCAGTACTTC.